Shown below are 20 T cell receptor beta chains from a single sample sequenced in a study of T cells in Graves' hyperthyroidism and ophthalmopathy. Amplified TCR beta CDR3 regions came from RNA transcripts. RT-PCR in the first round (using the HTBI primer set) targeted the TCR CDR3. TCRdb used MiXCR to reprocess the multiplex PCR reads, holding one entry per CDR3 protein. The sample has 650,000 to 850,000 distinct CDR3 sequences, approximately 18% seen once. Sequencing used blood. The receptors here all came from a woman aged 45-65 years with Graves' hyperthyroidism that later progressed to Graves' ophthalmopathy.

This clonotype appeared many times. V is TRBV7-9 and J is TRBJ2-7, with D tentatively TRBD1 (6 bases). The CDR3 consists of 16 residues. Per the germline V gene, CDR1 is SEHNR and CDR2 is FQNEAQ (reference sequence). The V and J ends lost 1 base and 2 bases respectively, with 15 bases between them. The DNA of the CDR3 is TGTGCCAGCAGCTTAGGGGACAAATCCGGGCCCTACGAGCAGTACTTC. Its translation: CASSLGDKSGPYEQYF.

This sequence joins TRBV13 and TRBJ2-1, with 10 bases that match TRBD1. J gave up 4 bases and V 6 bases, and 9 bases lay outside the gene matches. Germline V gene sequence: CDR1 PRHDT, CDR2 FYEKMQ (reference sequence). The CDR3 extends over 16 amino acids. CDR3 sequence (DNA): TGTGCCAGCAGGATCGTGGGACAGGGGTTTTACAATGAGCAGTTCTTC. Amino acids: CASRIVGQGFYNEQFF.

The gene calls are TRBV11-1 and TRBJ2-3, with TRBD1 matching over 7 bases. This CDR3 has 16 residues. Germline V CDR1 and CDR2: SGHAT, FQDESV (reference sequence). V lost 6 bases to trimming and J lost 4 bases; unmatched junction nucleotides: 13. The CDR3 here is CASSPTGHRGADTQYF. The CDR3 nucleotides are TGTGCCAGCAGTCCGACAGGGCACCGAGGCGCAGATACGCAGTATTTT.

The CDR3 DNA reads TGCAGTGCTAGGGCGGACAGGCTGAGACTTGAAGCTTTCTTT. Translated: CSARADRLRLEAFF. The V gene is TRBV20-1, the J gene TRBJ1-1; TRBD1 matches at 7 bases. Germline V gene sequence: CDR1 DFQATT, CDR2 SNEGSKA (reference sequence). The V and J ends lost 3 bases and 7 bases, in that order; junction bases with no gene match: 11. There are 14 residues in the CDR3.

This sequence joins TRBV4-1 and TRBJ2-5; 9 bases line up with TRBD2. CDR1 and CDR2 from the germline V gene are MGHRA and YSYEKL. This CDR3 has 16 residues. V trimming: 4 bases; J trimming: 4 bases; junction bases outside the gene matches: 10. CDR3 nucleotide sequence: TGCGCCAGCAGCCGATCAGCGGGGGGTGGCGGAGAGACCCAGTACTTC. Translating it yields CASSRSAGGGGETQYF.

This clonotype was recorded many times. The V call is TRBV12-3 or TRBV12-4, the J call TRBJ2-4; D possibly corresponds to TRBD2 (5 bases). The CDR3 loop spans 14 amino acids. V was clipped by 5 bases and J by 8 bases, with 16 bases between them. CDR3 loop: CASSPPVEGYIQYF. CDR3 nucleotides: TGTGCCAGCAGTCCCCCCGTCGAGGGCTACATTCAGTACTTC.

This clonotype came up a few times. The junction and the germline gene differ at one end; a read error may be behind it. The rearrangement links TRBV10-3 to TRBJ1-1; D is unclear. The CDR3 covers 11 residues. Germline CDR1 is ENHRY and CDR2 is SYGVKD. In DNA, the CDR3 is TGTGCCGTCAGTGAGTCCTTAAGGGCTTTCTTT. Residues: CAVSESLRAFF.

This clonotype was detected once. The chain carries TRBV11-1 and TRBJ1-5, with unresolved D. The V and J ends lost 4 bases and 5 bases respectively, with 9 bases between them. Germline loops: CDR1 SGHAT, CDR2 FQDESV (reference sequence). This CDR3 comprises 13 residues. DNA for the CDR3: TGTGCCAGCAGCTCTGCGTCCGATCAGCCCCAGCATTTT. Translation: CASSSASDQPQHF.

The chain recombines TRBV2 with TRBJ2-7, with 7 bases identical to TRBD1. This CDR3 comprises 16 residues. V was pared by 4 bases and J by 6 bases, with 15 bases of the junction left unmatched. Germline CDR1 SNHLY, CDR2 FYNNEI. The CDR3 spells CASSARLTGTACEQYF. CDR3 DNA: TGTGCCAGCAGTGCGCGCTTAACCGGGACAGCCTGCGAGCAGTACTTC.

This clonotype was seen a handful of times. The chain carries TRBV12-3 or TRBV12-4 and TRBJ1-2; D remains unclear. V gave up 7 bases and J gave up 0 bases, with 9 bases separating them. The CDR3 is 13 amino acids. The CDR3 DNA is TGTGCCAGCACGATAACAGCTAACTATGGCTACACCTTC. Encoded protein: CASTITANYGYTF.

This clonotype was detected only a few times. The rearrangement uses TRBV18 and TRBJ1-4; 7 positions match TRBD1. The CDR3 has 16 residues. The V and J ends lost 6 bases and 1 base, in that order; junction bases with no gene match: 8. CDR1 is KGHSH, CDR2 LQKENI, per germline. The CDR3 DNA is TGTGCCAGCTCGCGACTCTACAGGGGAACTAATGAAAAACTGTTTTTT. Encoded protein: CASSRLYRGTNEKLFF.

Turning to this clonotype: Germline is not matched at one junction end, which may reflect a read error. The V and J genes are TRBV7-9 and TRBJ2-1; D assignment may be TRBD1 or TRBD2 (5 bases each). CDR3 length: 15 amino acids. Germline V gives CDR1 SEHNR, CDR2 FQNEAQ (reference sequence). Written as DNA, the CDR3 is TGTGCCAGCAGCTTTCTGAGGGGCTCCTACAATAAGCAGTTCTTC. Encoded protein: CASSFLRGSYNKQFF. The whole variable domain, filled in from reference TRBV7-9 and TRBJ2-1, reads DTGVSQNPRHKITKRGQNVTFRCDPISEHNRLYWYRQTLGQGPEFLTYFQNEAQLEKSRLLSDRFSAERPKGSFSTLEIQRTEQGDSAMYLCASSFLRGSYNKQFFGPGTRLTVL.

In this sample, this clonotype turned up many times. The chain couples TRBV7-3 to TRBJ2-3; D might be TRBD2 (6 bases). Germline CDR1 is SGHTA and CDR2 is FQGTGA. V lost 5 bases, J lost 0 bases, and 15 bases lay in between. The CDR3 is made up of 16 amino acids. CDR3 protein: CASSRGTATSTDTQYF. DNA for the CDR3: TGTGCCAGCAGCCGAGGGACTGCTACTAGCACAGATACGCAGTATTTT. The full variable domain, completed using reference TRBV7-3 and TRBJ2-3, is GAGVSQTPSNKVTEKGKYVELRCDPISGHTALYWYRQSLGQGPEFLIYFQGTGAADDSGLPNDRFFAVRPEGSVSTLKIQRTERGDSAVYLCASSRGTATSTDTQYFGPGTRLTVL.

At least ten counts were recorded for this clonotype. V gene TRBV18 combines with J gene TRBJ2-1; 11 nucleotides agree with TRBD1. Looked up from germline, CDR1 is KGHSH and CDR2 is LQKENI. This CDR3 is built from 15 residues. The V segment lost 8 bases and the J segment 3 bases; nucleotides outside the gene matches: 6. CDR3 sequence reads: CASSSGTGGYNEQFF. In DNA form, the CDR3 reads TGTGCCAGCAGCTCCGGGACAGGGGGCTACAATGAGCAGTTCTTC.

This clonotype was recorded many times. The chain recombines TRBV3-1 with TRBJ2-7; the match to TRBD1 covers 7 bases. V dropped 1 base and J dropped 6; count of bases not matched to a gene: 6. Germline assignment: CDR1 LGHDT and CDR2 YNNKEL (reference sequence). The CDR3 spans 14 residues. CDR3 nucleotides: TGTGCCAGCAGCCAAGGCGCACAGGGGCGCGAGCAGTACTTC. Encoded protein: CASSQGAQGREQYF.

In its sample, this clonotype was seen a few times. The J gene is TRBJ2-2, the V gene TRBV5-1; D is perhaps TRBD1 or TRBD2 (5 bases each). V lost 4 bases and J 3 bases, leaving 13 bases between the germline ends. The CDR3 has 15 residues. Germline CDR1 and CDR2: SGHRS and YFSETQ. CDR3 region: CASSGVMGDTGELFF. CDR3 coding DNA: TGCGCCAGCAGCGGGGTCATGGGGGACACCGGGGAGCTGTTTTTT.

This chain uses TRBV7-8 with TRBJ1-5, with a weak D call TRBD1 (6 bases). V lost 5 bases and J lost 4, with 21 bases in between. In germline, CDR1 is SGHVS, CDR2 FQNEAQ. This CDR3 spans 17 amino acids. The CDR3 spells CASSGGNRADWNQPQHF. In nucleotides, the CDR3 is TGTGCCAGCAGCGGGGGGAACAGGGCGGATTGGAATCAGCCCCAGCATTTT.

The rearrangement uses TRBV5-6 and TRBJ1-1; 9 nucleotides match TRBD1. Unmatched junction bases numbered 8, after V lost 1 base and J lost 4 bases. Germline-derived CDR1 and CDR2 are SGHDT and YYEEEE. The CDR3 has 16 amino acids. CDR3: CASSLIGQGSSTEAFF. The CDR3 DNA reads TGTGCCAGCAGCTTGATTGGACAGGGGTCTTCCACTGAAGCTTTCTTT.

This clonotype was observed at least ten times. J is TRBJ2-5 and V is TRBV7-9; TRBD1 matches at 7 bases. Germline-derived CDR1 and CDR2 are SEHNR and FQNEAQ (reference sequence). The CDR3 loop spans 13 amino acids. The ends lost 5 bases at V and 3 bases at J; junction bases unmatched: 3. The CDR3 region is CASSGTEEETQYF. The CDR3 region has the DNA TGTGCCAGCAGCGGGACAGAGGAAGAGACCCAGTACTTC. The full variable domain, rest sourced from reference TRBV7-9 and TRBJ2-5, is DTGVSQNPRHKITKRGQNVTFRCDPISEHNRLYWYRQTLGQGPEFLTYFQNEAQLEKSRLLSDRFSAERPKGSFSTLEIQRTEQGDSAMYLCASSGTEEETQYFGPGTRLLVL.

This clonotype occurred a few times. The V gene is TRBV12-5, the J gene TRBJ2-2; D is unresolved. CDR1 is LGHNT and CDR2 is FRNRAP in the germline V gene. The length of the CDR3 is 16 residues. Trimming cost V 5 bases and J 3 bases, with 16 bases left between them. CDR3 in DNA: TGTGCTAGTGGTGCCGACACCTTTCCAGACACCGGGGAGCTGTTTTTT. It yields the protein CASGADTFPDTGELFF.